The 18 T cell receptor beta chains in this list originate from one sample, sequenced in a study of T-cell memory formation after mild COVID-19 (dated by TCRdb to the early 2020s). Library prep was done by 5' RACE. The sequencer was an Illumina NovaSeq 6000. TCRdb applied fastp at Q25 and MiXCR to the public reads, then kept only in-frame beta chains. CDR3 protein sequences are deduplicated, and each keeps its most common genes and DNA. The sample table holds about 470,000 distinct CDR3 sequences, of which around a quarter were seen once. In total, the top ten clones hold 9.5% to 15% of the sample. Source material: PBMCs or a T cell subset sorted from them (not recorded which). The source of these receptors is an adult woman who had mild COVID-19 (a few samples of this study predate the infection). The sample titles of this study are shuffled in the database, so cell type and time point are left out; the donor was told from shared clones.

A single count supports this clonotype. This sequence joins TRBV5-5 and TRBJ1-1, with 7 bases that match TRBD1. Looked up from germline, CDR1 is SGHKS and CDR2 is YYEKEE (reference sequence). CDR3 length equals 15 residues. With 4 bases clipped from V and 5 bases from J, the junction kept 11 bases outside the gene matches. CDR3 sequence reads: CASSLNPTGNTEAFF. The CDR3, as DNA: TGTGCCAGCAGCCTTAACCCGACAGGGAATACTGAAGCTTTCTTT.

This clonotype was seen a few times. The chain employs TRBV7-6 and TRBJ2-2; D uncertain. This CDR3 spans 15 amino acids. Trimming took 2 bases from V and 1 from J, leaving 8 bases between them. Germline V gives CDR1 SGHVS, CDR2 FNYEAQ. CDR3 sequence reads: CASSLQVLNTGELFF. The CDR3, as DNA: TGTGCCAGCAGCTTACAAGTATTGAACACCGGGGAGCTGTTTTTT.

Only a few counts were recorded for this clonotype. The chain is built from TRBV5-1 and TRBJ1-1, with 8 bases fitting TRBD1. J lost 0 bases, V lost 3 bases, and 7 bases had no gene match. Germline CDR1 is SGHRS and CDR2 is YFSETQ. This CDR3 is built from 16 residues. The CDR3 DNA follows: TGCGCCAGCAGCTCAGGGGGACAGGTACTGAACACTGAAGCTTTCTTT. It is translated as CASSSGGQVLNTEAFF.

The chain recombines TRBV12-3 or TRBV12-4 with TRBJ1-1; weak D call: TRBD1 (6 bases). V lost 2 bases, J lost 1 base, and 11 bases lay in between. The CDR3 is 15 residues long. CDR3 coding DNA: TGTGCCAGCAGTTTAACGGGACAAAAGAACACTGAAGCTTTCTTT. This sequence encodes CASSLTGQKNTEAFF.

V and J are TRBV15 and TRBJ1-1; D is perhaps TRBD1 (6 bases). The V gene lost 4 bases and the J gene lost 5 bases, with 11 bases spanning the gap. Germline CDR1 is LNHNV and CDR2 is YYDKDF (reference sequence). The CDR3 runs 13 residues. This chain's CDR3 is CATSNTGFTEAFF. The CDR3, as DNA: TGTGCCACCAGCAACACAGGGTTTACTGAAGCTTTCTTT.

This chain uses TRBV28 with TRBJ2-1; D is uncertain. The CDR3 is 13 residues long. Germline CDR1 MDHEN, CDR2 SYDVKM. Trimming pared 6 bases from V and 11 bases from J, leaving 17 bases between. The CDR3 bases are TGTGCCAGCAGAGTTGGCGGAGTACCTCAGCAGTTCTTC. Its protein product is CASRVGGVPQQFF. Together with reference TRBV28 and TRBJ2-1, the CDR3 gives the full variable domain: DVKVTQSSRYLVKRTGEKVFLECVQDMDHENMFWYRQDPGLGLRLIYFSYDVKMKEKGDIPEGYSVSREKKERFSLILESASTNQTSMYLCASRVGGVPQQFFGPGTRLTVL.

This clonotype was recorded a few times. This chain connects TRBV7-8 to TRBJ2-5, with 9 bases identical to TRBD2. Trimming at V came to 2 bases and at J to 1 base, leaving 5 bases not matched to a gene. Germline CDR1 SGHVS, CDR2 FQNEAQ. This CDR3 is 16 amino acids long. CDR3 nucleotide sequence: TGTGCCAGCAGCTTATTGGGCGGGAGGGCCCAAGAGACCCAGTACTTC. This sequence encodes CASSLLGGRAQETQYF.

J is TRBJ2-7 and V is TRBV4-1, with D uncertain. The V gene's germline CDR1 is MGHRA and CDR2 YSYEKL. Trimming shortened V by 0 bases and J by 0 bases, and 9 bases separated the two germline ends. This CDR3 is 15 amino acids long. In nucleotides, the CDR3 is TGCGCCAGCAGCCAAGATTGGGCAGACTCCTACGAGCAGTACTTC. Amino acids: CASSQDWADSYEQYF.

This chain links TRBV3-1 with TRBJ1-2; D not certain. Germline CDR1 reads LGHDT; CDR2 reads YNNKEL (reference sequence). V was shortened by 0 bases and J by 8 bases, with 7 bases between the two germline ends. CDR3 length: 12 amino acids. The CDR3 DNA follows: TGTGCCAGCAGCCAAGAGAGCGTCGGCTACACCTTC. Encoded protein: CASSQESVGYTF.

This clonotype was seen a few times. J is TRBJ2-5 and V is TRBV7-7; D remains unclear. Trimming took 5 bases from V and 4 from J, leaving 14 bases between them. The V gene's germline CDR1 is SSHAT and CDR2 FNYEAQ (reference sequence). The length of the CDR3 is 14 residues. The CDR3: CASSPFGGLETQYF. CDR3 nucleotides: TGTGCCAGCAGCCCGTTTGGCGGATTAGAGACCCAGTACTTC.

The V gene is TRBV5-1, the J gene TRBJ1-2, with TRBD1 matching over 9 bases. J lost 5 bases, V lost 4 bases, and 12 bases had no gene match. The CDR3 loop spans 16 amino acids. Germline V gene sequence: CDR1 SGHRS, CDR2 YFSETQ. The CDR3 region is CASSESRQGEGYGYTF. CDR3 bases: TGCGCCAGCAGCGAGTCCCGACAGGGGGAAGGGTATGGCTACACCTTC.

This clonotype occurred a few times. The chain recombines TRBV5-1 with TRBJ1-4; 7 nucleotides match TRBD1. CDR3 size: 15 residues. Germline lookup yields CDR1 SGHRS and CDR2 YFSETQ. The trim removed 4 bases at V and 0 bases at J, leaving 3 bases unmatched. CDR3 protein: CASSGTDSTNEKLFF. Written as DNA, the CDR3 is TGCGCCAGCAGCGGGACAGACTCAACTAATGAAAAACTGTTTTTT.

The chain combines TRBV6-2 or TRBV6-3 with TRBJ1-5; D gene unclear. Looked up from germline, CDR1 is MNHEY and CDR2 is SVGEGT. V lost 2 bases, J lost 7 bases, and 12 bases lay in between. CDR3 length: 14 residues. CDR3 residues: CASSYGSRGQPQHF. The DNA for the CDR3 is TGTGCCAGCAGTTACGGTAGTAGAGGCCAGCCCCAGCATTTT.

This clonotype was detected only a few times. DNA of the CDR3: TGTGCCACCAGCAGACCAGGCGAAGGGACCTTCTCTGGGGCCAACGTCCTGACTTTC. It is translated as CATSRPGEGTFSGANVLTF. The V and J genes are TRBV15 and TRBJ2-6; TRBD1 or TRBD2 may be the D gene (5 bases each). Germline loops: CDR1 LNHNV, CDR2 YYDKDF (reference sequence). Deletions cut 2 bases from V and 0 bases from J, with 17 bases between. The CDR3 totals 19 residues.

The table lists this clonotype with a few counts. The J gene is TRBJ2-2, the V gene TRBV6-1; 9 bases are shared with TRBD2. The CDR3 runs to 17 residues. V lost 4 bases to trimming and J lost 4 bases; unmatched junction nucleotides: 10. From germline, CDR1 is MNHNS and CDR2 SASEGT. CDR3 DNA: TGTGCCAGCAGTGGAGGGATAGCGGGGGCGGCCACCGGGGAGCTGTTTTTT. The encoded protein is CASSGGIAGAATGELFF.

This clonotype was detected a few times. The germline gene is not matched at one end of the junction; a read error may be the cause. The CDR3 protein is CASNLAQGGRGEQFF. CDR3 nucleotide sequence: TGTGCCAGCAATTTAGCCCAGGGAGGGCGAGGTGAGCAGTTCTTC. The V gene is TRBV12-3 or TRBV12-4, the J gene TRBJ2-1; 7 bases are a match to TRBD2. CDR3 length: 15 residues.

This chain links TRBV11-3 with TRBJ2-7, with D maybe TRBD1 (5 bases). The CDR3 totals 15 residues. The V and J ends lost 4 bases and 0 bases respectively, with 13 bases between them. Germline lookup yields CDR1 SGHNT and CDR2 YENEEA. CDR3 nucleotide sequence: TGTGCCAGCAGCTCAGACAGTCGGAGCTCCTACGAGCAGTACTTC. Residues: CASSSDSRSSYEQYF. The complete variable domain, with remaining parts taken from reference TRBV11-3 and TRBJ2-7, reads EAGVVQSPRYKIIEKKQPVAFWCNPISGHNTLYWYLQNLGQGPELLIRYENEEAVDDSQLPKDRFSAERLKGVDSTLKIQPAELGDSAVYLCASSSDSRSSYEQYFGPGTRLTVT.

The V and J genes are TRBV4-2 and TRBJ2-7; 12 bases are shared with TRBD2. Germline trimming cut 7 bases from V and 4 bases from J; bases unmatched to any gene: 11. CDR1 is LGHNA and CDR2 is YNFKEQ in the germline V gene. The CDR3 is made up of 16 amino acids. For the CDR3, the DNA is TGTGCCAGCACCCAGTGGACTAGCGGGATTGGTTACGAGCAGTACTTC. It is translated as CASTQWTSGIGYEQYF.